A single sample is the source of the 17 T cell receptor beta chains below, sequenced in a study of beta chain features in type 1 diabetes (dated by TCRdb to the late 2010s). Broader findings and caveats from the paper: A moderate but significant shortening of TCRB CDR3 length was observed in type 1 diabetes patients in all four CD4+ subsets.

Receptor libraries were prepared by the immunoSEQ multiplex PCR assay. The High Capacity cDNA Reverse Transcription Kit was used to reverse transcribe all of the isolated RNA, meaning that expressed TCRB transcripts were what got sequenced. TCRdb obtained this table from immuneACCESS and retained in-frame rearrangements with V and J assigned. These tables miss some clones; where compared with another copy, unresolved V genes account for less than half of the shortfall, and the remainder is unexplained. The sample includes nearly 350,000 clones, with approximately 10% observed a single time. More than 0.8% of the sample lies in the top ten. Their antigens remain unidentified. Input material: central memory CD4+ T cells from blood. All receptors derive from a man aged 25 to 40 with type 1 diabetes.

The V gene is TRBV11-3, the J gene TRBJ2-5; D is uncertain. V lost 6 bases to trimming and J lost 7 bases, with 18 bases between them. Germline loops: CDR1 SGHNT, CDR2 YENEEA. The CDR3 length is 14 residues. CDR3: CASSSNAPVPTQYF. Here the CDR3 DNA reads TGTGCCAGCAGTTCCAACGCCCCCGTCCCGACCCAGTACTTC.

The CDR3 region is CASSPRQGKNTEAFF. The CDR3 region has the DNA TGTGCCAGCAGCCCTAGACAGGGAAAGAACACTGAAGCTTTCTTT. The rearrangement uses TRBV5-8 and TRBJ1-1, with TRBD1 identical over 7 bases. V dropped 4 bases and J dropped 1; count of bases not matched to a gene: 7. The CDR3 runs to 15 residues. CDR1 and CDR2 from the germline V gene are SGHTS and YDEGEE.

This clone occurred a few times. The V gene is TRBV5-1, the J gene TRBJ2-2; TRBD2 might be the D (6 bases). V shed 7 bases and J shed 3 bases, with 13 bases lying between them. The germline CDR1 and CDR2 sequences are SGHRS and YFSETQ. This CDR3 contains 14 residues. CDR3 bases: TGCGCCAGCCGTCAGGGAGGCGACACCGGGGAGCTGTTTTTT. Translating it yields CASRQGGDTGELFF.

V usage is TRBV7-2 and J usage is TRBJ1-5; possibly TRBD1 for D (6 bases). V was pared by 3 bases and J by 2 bases, with 8 bases between. The CDR3 spans 14 residues. Germline V gene sequence: CDR1 SGHTA, CDR2 FQGNSA. The DNA for the CDR3 is TGTGCCAGCAGCTTGGAGGGGGGCAATCAGCCCCAGCATTTT. This translates into CASSLEGGNQPQHF.

About this clone itself: With a much larger clone just one base away, this may be a read error. V and J are TRBV10-1 and TRBJ2-6; a weak D match, TRBD2 (5 bases). Germline CDR1 is WNHNN and CDR2 is SYGVQD (reference sequence). Trimming removed 3 bases from V and 2 bases from J, with 5 bases in between. The CDR3 extends over 14 amino acids. CDR3 loop: CASSDGAGANVLTF. As DNA, the CDR3 is TGCGCCAGCAGTGACGGGGCTGGGGCCAACGTCCTGACTTTC.

A few counts support this clone. In DNA, the CDR3 is TGTGCCAGCAGTCTCGACCCAGCCCCTTACAATGAGCAGTTCTTC. Its translation is CASSLDPAPYNEQFF. V and J are TRBV6-6 and TRBJ2-1, with D hard to call. The CDR3 length is 15 residues. CDR1 and CDR2 (germline): MNHNY, SVGAGI (reference sequence). V lost 5 bases and J lost 4, with 15 bases in between.

V usage is TRBV30 and J usage is TRBJ2-3; 7 bases match TRBD1. The CDR3 totals 14 residues. Germline assignment: CDR1 GTSNPN and CDR2 SVGIG (reference sequence). V lost 3 bases, J lost 6 bases, and 9 bases stayed unmatched. In nucleotides, the CDR3 is TGTGCCTGGAGACCGGGACAGTGGCGGGATACGCAGTATTTT. Protein: CAWRPGQWRDTQYF.

The chain recombines TRBV6-5 with TRBJ2-7; no reliable D call. The V end was cut by 5 bases, the J end by 5 bases, with 7 bases between. The CDR3 is 11 amino acids. From germline, CDR1 is MNHEY and CDR2 SVGAGI. CDR3 sequence (DNA): TGTGCCAGCAGTCGGAGAGACGAGCAGTACTTC. Translating it yields CASSRRDEQYF.

In DNA form, the CDR3 reads TGTGCCACCAGCACCCTAGCGGGGGTAGAGACCCAGTACTTC. Encoded protein: CATSTLAGVETQYF. The chain carries TRBV15 and TRBJ2-5, with TRBD2 matching 10 bases. Germline CDR1 and CDR2: LNHNV and YYDKDF (reference sequence). The CDR3 is made up of 14 amino acids. The trim removed 4 bases at V and 4 bases at J, leaving 3 bases unmatched. The whole variable domain, filled in from reference TRBV15 and TRBJ2-5, reads DAMVIQNPRYQVTQFGKPVTLSCSQTLNHNVMYWYQQKSSQAPKLLFHYYDKDFNNEADTPDNFQSRRPNTSFCFLDIRSPGLGDTAMYLCATSTLAGVETQYFGPGTRLLVL.

This clone was seen a handful of times. The CDR3 nucleotides read TGTGCCAGCAGCCCTCGACAAAAAACGAACACCGGGGAGCTGTTTTTT. As protein: CASSPRQKTNTGELFF. The chain employs TRBV7-9 and TRBJ2-2; D remains unclear. The germline V gene has CDR1 SEHNR and CDR2 FQNEAQ (reference sequence). The CDR3 spans 16 residues. Trimming took off 5 bases at V and 0 bases at J, with 13 bases between the two ends.

This chain links TRBV9 with TRBJ2-3, with 8 positions matching TRBD2. From germline, CDR1 is SGDLS and CDR2 YYNGEE. This CDR3 has 16 amino acids. With V trimmed by 4 bases and J by 3 bases, 10 bases remained unmatched. This chain's CDR3 is CASSPQDSGVTDTQYF. CDR3 nucleotide sequence: TGTGCCAGCAGCCCTCAGGATAGCGGGGTAACAGATACGCAGTATTTT.

V and J are TRBV19 and TRBJ2-1, with 9 bases identical to TRBD1. The CDR3 is 15 residues long. CDR1 is LNHDA, CDR2 SQIVND, per germline (reference sequence). V shed 6 bases and J 10 bases; nucleotides not matched to a gene: 13. The chain's CDR3 is CASRPQGAREGEQFF. CDR3 coding DNA: TGTGCCAGTAGGCCACAGGGGGCGCGTGAAGGGGAGCAGTTCTTC.

This clone came up a few times. This chain joins TRBV6-6 and TRBJ2-1; the match to TRBD2 covers 7 bases. Germline CDR1 reads MNHNY; CDR2 reads SVGAGI (reference sequence). This CDR3 comprises 14 residues. Trimming removed 6 bases from V and 5 bases from J; junction bases left unmatched: 7. The CDR3 bases are TGTGCCAGCAGGAAAAGACTAGCAGACAATGAGCAGTTCTTC. Translation: CASRKRLADNEQFF.

This clone was counted only a few times. Sequence at one end of the junction differs from germline and may be a read error. Other DNA sequences from this sample encode an identical CDR3 as well. The chain is built from TRBV4-1 and TRBJ1-1; 9 bases fit TRBD1. CDR1 is MGHRA, CDR2 YSYEKL, per germline. The CDR3 has 15 amino acids. The CDR3 sequence: CASSQDRGGNTEAFF. The CDR3 DNA reads as TGCGCCAGCAGTCAAGACAGGGGGGGGAACACTGAAGCTTTCTTT.

The CDR3 DNA reads as TGTGCCAGCAGCCGAACGGGACAGGGGGCGCAAACACCCCTCCACTTT. Amino acids: CASSRTGQGAQTPLHF. The V gene is TRBV5-6, the J gene TRBJ1-6; 12 bases are shared with TRBD1. The CDR3 has 16 residues. Germline assignment: CDR1 SGHDT and CDR2 YYEEEE. V shed 4 bases and J 11 bases; nucleotides not matched to a gene: 10. The variable domain in full, with the rest retrieved from reference TRBV5-6 and TRBJ1-6, is DAGVTQSPTHLIKTRGQQVTLRCSPKSGHDTVSWYQQALGQGPQFIFQYYEEEERQRGNFPDRFSGHQFPNYSSELNVNALLLGDSALYLCASSRTGQGAQTPLHFGNGTRLTVT.

This clone has only a few counts. V is TRBV19 and J is TRBJ1-1; D might be TRBD1 (5 bases). Germline values: CDR1 LNHDA, CDR2 SQIVND (reference sequence). V shed 4 bases and J shed 0 bases, with 12 bases lying between them. This CDR3 is 15 amino acids long. This CDR3 is CASSKLQGMNTEAFF. The DNA for the CDR3 is TGTGCCAGTAGTAAATTGCAGGGCATGAACACTGAAGCTTTCTTT.

The V call is TRBV6-5, the J call TRBJ2-6; no reliable D call. The V end was cut by 8 bases, the J end by 0 bases, with 5 bases between. Germline CDR1 MNHEY, CDR2 SVGAGI. The CDR3 has 13 residues. The CDR3: CASHSSGANVLTF. Written as DNA, the CDR3 is TGTGCCAGCCATAGCTCTGGGGCCAACGTCCTGACTTTC.